These 19 T cell receptor beta chains originate from one sample sequenced in a study of metastatic and nonmetastatic thyroid tumors. Until they underwent thyroid surgery, no patient had received any treatment. TCRdb reprocessed the PCR reads using MiXCR. This sample yields about 15,000 clones, of which approximately 20% are seen a single time; roughly 12% belongs to the top ten. The sample was blood. The receptors originated from a female donor with papillary thyroid cancer or a benign thyroid nodule (not recorded which). Some clones in this sample may be carry-over from other donors' samples.

This clone was seen many times. This sequence joins TRBV18 and TRBJ2-5; 8 bases match TRBD2. Losses at the gene ends were 5 bases for V and 5 bases for J; bases not matched to a gene: 7. The CDR3 totals 14 residues. Germline CDR1 KGHSH, CDR2 LQKENI. CDR3: CASSLSGRMETQYF. In DNA, the CDR3 is TGTGCCAGCTCATTAAGCGGGAGAATGGAGACCCAGTACTTC.

This chain uses TRBV5-1 with TRBJ1-2; D remains unclear. The CDR3 contains 12 residues. Germline V gene data show CDR1 as SGHRS and CDR2 as YFSETQ. Trimming removed 0 bases at V and 4 bases at J, with 4 bases between. This CDR3 reads CASSLESYGYTF. CDR3 sequence (DNA): TGCGCCAGCAGCTTGGAGAGCTATGGCTACACCTTC.

The table lists this clone with many counts. The rearrangement joins TRBV5-4 to TRBJ2-4; TRBD2 matches 8 bases. Germline CDR1 is SGHNT and CDR2 is YYREEE (reference sequence). The V segment lost 0 bases and the J segment 6 bases; nucleotides outside the gene matches: 5. This CDR3 has 15 amino acids. CDR3 nucleotides: TGTGCCAGCAGCTTGGGGGGGAGCGGGAGAAACATTCAGTACTTC. Translation: CASSLGGSGRNIQYF. Full variable domain (missing parts from reference TRBV5-4 and TRBJ2-4): ETGVTQSPTHLIKTRGQQVTLRCSSQSGHNTVSWYQQALGQGPQFIFQYYREEENGRGNFPPRFSGLQFPNYSSELNVNALELDDSALYLCASSLGGSGRNIQYFGAGTRLSVL.

In its sample, this clone is medium-sized. The V gene is TRBV5-1, the J gene TRBJ1-2; perhaps TRBD1 as D (5 bases). Deletions cut 2 bases from V and 4 bases from J, with 6 bases between. The CDR3 sequence is 12 residues long. Germline V CDR1 and CDR2: SGHRS, YFSETQ. The DNA of the CDR3 is TGCGCCAGCAGCTTAAGGGGCTATGGCTACACCTTC. This translates into CASSLRGYGYTF.

This clone turned up a few times. This rearrangement joins TRBV28 to TRBJ2-7; 14 bases agree with TRBD2. V trimming: 6 bases; J trimming: 0 bases; junction bases outside the gene matches: 4. CDR3 length: 16 residues. Germline CDR1 reads MDHEN; CDR2 reads SYDVKM. The CDR3 bases are TGTGCCAGCAGCCAGGGACTAGCGGGAGTCTCCTACGAGCAGTACTTC. Its protein is CASSQGLAGVSYEQYF.

In this sample, this clone turned up a few times. This may come from a read error, since a much larger clone is one base off. The chain employs TRBV11-3 and TRBJ1-1; D not certain. The CDR3 loop spans 13 amino acids. Germline V CDR1 and CDR2: SGHNT, YENEEA. The CDR3 sequence: CASSRVRRTEAFF. The CDR3 nucleotides are TGTGCCAGCAGCAGGGTACGGCGCACTGAAGCCTTCTTT. The variable domain in full, with the rest retrieved from reference TRBV11-3 and TRBJ1-1, is EAGVVQSPRYKIIEKKQPVAFWCNPISGHNTLYWYLQNLGQGPELLIRYENEEAVDDSQLPKDRFSAERLKGVDSTLKIQPAELGDSAVYLCASSRVRRTEAFFGQGTRLTVV.

As concerns this clone: One end of the junction is discordant with germline, which a read error may explain. The CDR3 spells CASSDTRTVQETQYF. The CDR3 DNA sequence: TGTGCCAGCAGTGATACCCGGACAGTCCAAGAGACACAGTACTTC. This chain uses TRBV6-1 with TRBJ2-5, with a possible D match to TRBD1 (6 bases). This CDR3 is built from 15 residues. Germline V gene data show CDR1 as MNHNS and CDR2 as SASEGT.

This clone was recorded only once. This chain uses TRBV19 with TRBJ1-2; TRBD1 agrees at 9 bases. V gave up 3 bases and J gave up 2 bases; unmatched junction bases: 7. This CDR3 has 16 residues. CDR1 is LNHDA, CDR2 SQIVND, per germline (reference sequence). This chain's CDR3 is CASSIHQGTGNYGYTF. In DNA, the CDR3 is TGTGCCAGTAGTATCCATCAGGGGACAGGGAACTATGGCTACACCTTC.

This clone occurred many times. The V gene is TRBV20-1, the J gene TRBJ1-2; no reliable D call. Germline V CDR1 and CDR2: DFQATT, SNEGSKA (reference sequence). The CDR3 has 13 amino acids. V shed 0 bases and J shed 6 bases, with 11 bases lying between them. CDR3 sequence reads: CSARDAGRDGYTF. The CDR3 nucleotides read TGCAGTGCTAGAGATGCCGGGAGGGATGGCTACACCTTC.

In its sample, this clone was seen many times. The chain is built from TRBV5-4 and TRBJ2-7; tentatively, D is TRBD1 (6 bases). This CDR3 spans 14 amino acids. CDR1 is SGHNT, CDR2 YYREEE, per germline (reference sequence). Between the trimmed V and J ends, which lost 0 bases and 2 bases, there was a span of 9 bases. The chain's CDR3 is CASSLDPGAYEQYF. CDR3 bases: TGTGCCAGCAGCTTGGATCCAGGGGCCTACGAGCAGTACTTC.

As to this clone: This specimen includes other DNA sequences encoding the same CDR3. The rearrangement links TRBV6-1 to TRBJ2-2; TRBD2 matches 10 bases. Trimming cost V 0 bases and J 6 bases; bases outside gene matches: 4. This CDR3 has 16 residues. Germline CDR1 is MNHNS and CDR2 is SASEGT. CDR3: CASSEAPGLAPGELFF. The CDR3 nucleotides are TGTGCCAGCAGTGAAGCCCCGGGACTAGCGCCCGGGGAGCTGTTTTTT.

This clone was picked up a small number of times. This chain joins TRBV27 and TRBJ1-2; TRBD1 agrees at 9 bases. This CDR3 spans 14 amino acids. The germline V gene has CDR1 MNHEY and CDR2 SMNVEV (reference sequence). V lost 3 bases to trimming and J lost 3 bases; unmatched junction nucleotides: 2. The CDR3 region is CASSFWDRDYGYTF. As DNA, the CDR3 is TGTGCCAGCAGTTTCTGGGACAGGGACTATGGCTACACCTTC.

Judged by abundance, this clone is medium-sized. This chain links TRBV6-1 with TRBJ1-2, with no clear D. V was trimmed by 5 bases and J by 5 bases, leaving 15 bases between them. This CDR3 region has 14 residues. Germline V CDR1 and CDR2: MNHNS, SASEGT. The CDR3 is CASSSGRGHYGYTF. Written as DNA, the CDR3 is TGTGCCAGCAGTTCCGGCCGGGGTCATTATGGCTACACCTTC.

This clone was recorded at least ten times. Other DNA sequences in this sample translate to the same CDR3. The rearrangement links TRBV18 to TRBJ2-5; D is unclear. V lost 3 bases and J 1 base, leaving 0 bases between the germline ends. This CDR3 has 11 residues. The germline V gene has CDR1 KGHSH and CDR2 LQKENI. CDR3 in amino acids: CASSPQETQYF. The CDR3 DNA sequence: TGTGCCAGCTCACCCCAAGAGACCCAGTACTTC. Full variable domain (outside the CDR3, taken from reference TRBV18 and TRBJ2-5): NAGVMQNPRHLVRRRGQEARLRCSPMKGHSHVYWYRQLPEEGLKFMVYLQKENIIDESGMPKERFSAEFPKEGPSILRIQQVVRGDSAAYFCASSPQETQYFGPGTRLLVL.

This clone has a count of ten or more. The chain links TRBV4-1 to TRBJ1-4; no definite D call. The CDR3 runs to 16 residues. The germline CDR1 and CDR2 sequences are MGHRA and YSYEKL. V shed 0 bases and J shed 8 bases, with 16 bases lying between them. The DNA of the CDR3 is TGCGCCAGCAGCCAAGATGCGGCGGGTTTTGGGGAAAAACTGTTTTTT. This sequence encodes CASSQDAAGFGEKLFF.

This clone is labeled as medium-sized. The J gene is TRBJ2-5, the V gene TRBV12-3 or TRBV12-4; no firm D call. Trimming stripped 3 bases from V and 2 bases from J, with 7 bases between. This CDR3 is built from 13 residues. CDR3 residues: CASSFFGQETQYF. The CDR3 nucleotides are TGTGCCAGCAGTTTTTTTGGGCAAGAGACCCAGTACTTC.

Sample share makes this clone medium-sized (0.01 to 0.1%). The genes are TRBV6-1 and TRBJ2-4, with D possibly TRBD2 on 6 matching bases. V was cut by 6 bases and J by 6 bases, with 18 bases left in between. The CDR3 has 15 amino acids. From germline, CDR1 is MNHNS and CDR2 SASEGT. The CDR3 region is CASRKSGEELNIQYF. The DNA of the CDR3 is TGTGCCAGCAGAAAGTCGGGGGAAGAATTAAACATTCAGTACTTC.

This clone has more than one count but fewer than ten. The chain employs TRBV6-1 and TRBJ1-2; TRBD1 might be the D (5 bases). Germline lookup yields CDR1 MNHNS and CDR2 SASEGT. Deletions cut 6 bases from V and 4 bases from J, with 9 bases between. The CDR3 contains 12 residues. CDR3 in amino acids: CASSPGRYGYTF. DNA for the CDR3: TGTGCCAGCAGCCCGGGACGCTATGGCTACACCTTC.

The genes are TRBV30 and TRBJ2-1; D unclear. CDR1 is GTSNPN and CDR2 is SVGIG in the germline V gene (reference sequence). V was shortened by 3 bases and J by 10 bases, with 19 bases between the two germline ends. This CDR3 has 14 amino acids. CDR3 bases: TGTGCCTGGAGGAATGCGAGACGTACGGACGAGCAGTTCTTC. Translated, it gives CAWRNARRTDEQFF.